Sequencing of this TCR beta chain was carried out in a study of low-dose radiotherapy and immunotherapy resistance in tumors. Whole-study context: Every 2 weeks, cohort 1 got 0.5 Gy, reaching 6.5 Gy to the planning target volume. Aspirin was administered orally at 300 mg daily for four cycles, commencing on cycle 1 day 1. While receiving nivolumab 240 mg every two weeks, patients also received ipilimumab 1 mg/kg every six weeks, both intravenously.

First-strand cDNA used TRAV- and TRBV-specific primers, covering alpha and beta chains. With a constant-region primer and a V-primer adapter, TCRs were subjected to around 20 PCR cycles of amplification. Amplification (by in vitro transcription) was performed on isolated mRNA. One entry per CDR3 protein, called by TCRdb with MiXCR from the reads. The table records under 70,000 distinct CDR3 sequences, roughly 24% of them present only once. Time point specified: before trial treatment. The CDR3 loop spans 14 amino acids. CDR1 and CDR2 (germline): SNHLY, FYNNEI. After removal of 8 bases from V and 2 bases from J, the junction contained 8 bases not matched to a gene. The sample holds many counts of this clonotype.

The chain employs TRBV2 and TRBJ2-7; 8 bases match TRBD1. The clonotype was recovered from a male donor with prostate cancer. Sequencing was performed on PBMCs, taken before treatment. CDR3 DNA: TGTGCCAGCGTGTGGGCAGGGGGCACCTACGAGCAGTACTTC. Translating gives CASVWAGGTYEQYF.